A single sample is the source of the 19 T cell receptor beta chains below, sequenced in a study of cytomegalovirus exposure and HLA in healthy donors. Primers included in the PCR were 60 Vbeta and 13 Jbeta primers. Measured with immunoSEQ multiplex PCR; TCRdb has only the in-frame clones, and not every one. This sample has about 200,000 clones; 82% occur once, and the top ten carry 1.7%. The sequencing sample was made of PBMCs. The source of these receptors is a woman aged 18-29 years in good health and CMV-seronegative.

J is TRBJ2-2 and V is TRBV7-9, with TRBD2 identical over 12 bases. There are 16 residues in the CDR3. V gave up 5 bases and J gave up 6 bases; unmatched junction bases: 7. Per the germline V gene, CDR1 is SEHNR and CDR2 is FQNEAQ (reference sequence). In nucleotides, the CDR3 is TGTGCCAGCAGCCCCCGACTAGCGGGAGATGCCGGGGAGCTGTTTTTT. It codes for CASSPRLAGDAGELFF.

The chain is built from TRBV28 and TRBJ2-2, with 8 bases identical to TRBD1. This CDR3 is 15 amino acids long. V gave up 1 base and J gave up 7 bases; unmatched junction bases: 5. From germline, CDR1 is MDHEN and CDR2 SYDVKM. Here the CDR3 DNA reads TGTGCCAGCAGTTTATCAGGGGGCGGTGGCGGGGAGCTGTTTTTT. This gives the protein CASSLSGGGGGELFF.

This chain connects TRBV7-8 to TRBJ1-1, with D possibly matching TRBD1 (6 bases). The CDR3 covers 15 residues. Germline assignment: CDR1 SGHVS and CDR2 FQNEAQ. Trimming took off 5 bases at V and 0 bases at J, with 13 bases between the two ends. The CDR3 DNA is TGTGCCAGCAGCGGATTCCAGGGGATGAACACTGAAGCTTTCTTT. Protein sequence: CASSGFQGMNTEAFF.

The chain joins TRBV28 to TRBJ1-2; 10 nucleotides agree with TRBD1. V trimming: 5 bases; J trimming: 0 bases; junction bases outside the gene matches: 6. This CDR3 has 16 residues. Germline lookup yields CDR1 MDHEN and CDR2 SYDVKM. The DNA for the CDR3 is TGTGCCAGCAGTGGCGCCGGGACAGGGGCTAACTATGGCTACACCTTC. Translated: CASSGAGTGANYGYTF.

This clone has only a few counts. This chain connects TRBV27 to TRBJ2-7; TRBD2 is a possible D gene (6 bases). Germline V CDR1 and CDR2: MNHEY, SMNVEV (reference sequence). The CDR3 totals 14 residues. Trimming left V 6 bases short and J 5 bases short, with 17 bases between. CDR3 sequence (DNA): TGTGCCAGCAGCCCAACCGGGGCGGGGCACGAGCAGTACTTC. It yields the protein CASSPTGAGHEQYF.

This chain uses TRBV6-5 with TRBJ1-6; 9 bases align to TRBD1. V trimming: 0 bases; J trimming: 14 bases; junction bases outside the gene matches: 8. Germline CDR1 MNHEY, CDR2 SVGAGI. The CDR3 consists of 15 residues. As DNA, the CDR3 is TGTGCCAGCAGTTACTCGAAGGGACAGGGATCTACCCTCCACTTT. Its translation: CASSYSKGQGSTLHF.

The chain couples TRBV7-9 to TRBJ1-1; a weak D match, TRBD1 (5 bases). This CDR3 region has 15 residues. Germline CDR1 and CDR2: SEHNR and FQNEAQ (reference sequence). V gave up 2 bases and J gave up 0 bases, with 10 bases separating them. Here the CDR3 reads CASSLPDKLNTEAFF. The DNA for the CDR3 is TGTGCCAGCAGCTTACCGGACAAGTTGAACACTGAAGCTTTCTTT.

CDR3 sequence reads: CASSLNRVKNIQYF. DNA for the CDR3: TGTGCCAGCAGCCTAAACAGGGTAAAAAACATTCAGTACTTC. The J gene is TRBJ2-4, the V gene TRBV5-6; D perhaps matches TRBD1 (6 bases). The CDR3 covers 14 residues. Trimming removed 4 bases from V and 4 bases from J, with 12 bases in between. Germline V gene lookup returns CDR1 SGHDT and CDR2 YYEEEE. Together with reference TRBV5-6 and TRBJ2-4, the CDR3 gives the full variable domain: DAGVTQSPTHLIKTRGQQVTLRCSPKSGHDTVSWYQQALGQGPQFIFQYYEEEERQRGNFPDRFSGHQFPNYSSELNVNALLLGDSALYLCASSLNRVKNIQYFGAGTRLSVL.

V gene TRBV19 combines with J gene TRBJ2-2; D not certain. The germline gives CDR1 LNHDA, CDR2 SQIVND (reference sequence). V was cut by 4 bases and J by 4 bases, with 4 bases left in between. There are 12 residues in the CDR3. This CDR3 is CASSSRTGELFF. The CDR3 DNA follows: TGTGCCAGTAGTAGTCGCACCGGGGAGCTGTTTTTT.

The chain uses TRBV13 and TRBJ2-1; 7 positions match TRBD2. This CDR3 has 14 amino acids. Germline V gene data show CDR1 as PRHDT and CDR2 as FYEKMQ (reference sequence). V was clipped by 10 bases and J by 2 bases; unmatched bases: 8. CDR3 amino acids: CATKPGLPYNEQFF. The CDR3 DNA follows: TGTGCCACCAAACCGGGACTACCCTACAATGAGCAGTTCTTC.

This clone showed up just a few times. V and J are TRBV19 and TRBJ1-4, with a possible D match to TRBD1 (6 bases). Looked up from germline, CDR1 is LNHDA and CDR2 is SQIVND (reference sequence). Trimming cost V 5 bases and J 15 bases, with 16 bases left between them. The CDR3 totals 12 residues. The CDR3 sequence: CASSSRTATMFF. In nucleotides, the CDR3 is TGTGCCAGTAGTTCCCGGACAGCGACTATGTTTTTT. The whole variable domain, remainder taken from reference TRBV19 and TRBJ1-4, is DGGITQSPKYLFRKEGQNVTLSCEQNLNHDAMYWYRQDPGQGLRLIYYSQIVNDFQKGDIAEGYSVSREKKESFPLTVTSAQKNPTAFYLCASSSRTATMFFGSGTQLSVL.

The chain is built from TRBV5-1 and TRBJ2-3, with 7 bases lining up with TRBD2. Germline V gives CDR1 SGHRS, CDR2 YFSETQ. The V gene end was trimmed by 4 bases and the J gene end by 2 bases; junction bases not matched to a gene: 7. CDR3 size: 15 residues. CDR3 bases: TGCGCCAGCAGCAGGCCAGCGGGGTCCACAGATACGCAGTATTTT. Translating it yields CASSRPAGSTDTQYF.

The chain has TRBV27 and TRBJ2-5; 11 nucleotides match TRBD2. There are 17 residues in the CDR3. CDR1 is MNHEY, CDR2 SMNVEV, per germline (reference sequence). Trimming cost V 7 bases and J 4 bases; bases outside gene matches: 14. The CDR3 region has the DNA TGTGCCAGCAAAAGACAGTACGAACTAGCGGGAGTAGAGACCCAGTACTTC. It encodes CASKRQYELAGVETQYF.

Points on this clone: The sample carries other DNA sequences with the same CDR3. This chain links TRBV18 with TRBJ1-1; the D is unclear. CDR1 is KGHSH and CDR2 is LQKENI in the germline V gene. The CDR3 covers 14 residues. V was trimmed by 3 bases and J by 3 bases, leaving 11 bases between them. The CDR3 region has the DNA TGTGCCAGCTCACCGAGGAATATACACACTGAAGCTTTCTTT. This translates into CASSPRNIHTEAFF.

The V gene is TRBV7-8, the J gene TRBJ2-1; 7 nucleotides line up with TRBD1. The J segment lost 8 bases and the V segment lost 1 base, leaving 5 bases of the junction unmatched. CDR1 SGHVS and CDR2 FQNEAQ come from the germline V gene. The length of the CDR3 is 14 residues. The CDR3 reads CASSLGQGFDEQFF. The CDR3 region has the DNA TGTGCCAGCAGCTTAGGACAGGGATTTGATGAGCAGTTCTTC.

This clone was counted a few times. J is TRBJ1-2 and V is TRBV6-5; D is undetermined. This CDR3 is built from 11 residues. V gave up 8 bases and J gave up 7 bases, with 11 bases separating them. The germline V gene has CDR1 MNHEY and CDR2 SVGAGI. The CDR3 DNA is TGTGCCAGCTTCACGATCGGTGGCTACACCTTC. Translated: CASFTIGGYTF.

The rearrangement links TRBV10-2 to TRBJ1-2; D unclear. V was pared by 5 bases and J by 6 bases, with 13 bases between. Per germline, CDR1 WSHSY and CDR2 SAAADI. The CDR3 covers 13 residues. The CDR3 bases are TGCGCCAGCAGTACCTCCATGGCGGATGGCTACACCTTC. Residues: CASSTSMADGYTF.

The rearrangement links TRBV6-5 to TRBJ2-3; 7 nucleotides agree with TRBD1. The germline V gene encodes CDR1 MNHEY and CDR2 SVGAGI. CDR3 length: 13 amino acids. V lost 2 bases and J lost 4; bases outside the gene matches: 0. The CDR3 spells CASSYQGADTQYF. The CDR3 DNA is TGTGCCAGCAGTTACCAGGGGGCAGATACGCAGTATTTT.

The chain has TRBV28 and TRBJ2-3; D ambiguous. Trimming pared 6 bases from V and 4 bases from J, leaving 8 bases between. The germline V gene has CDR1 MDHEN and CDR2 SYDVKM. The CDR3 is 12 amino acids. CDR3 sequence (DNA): TGTGCCAGCAGCCTAGACGCAGATACGCAGTATTTT. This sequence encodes CASSLDADTQYF. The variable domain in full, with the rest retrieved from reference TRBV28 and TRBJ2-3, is DVKVTQSSRYLVKRTGEKVFLECVQDMDHENMFWYRQDPGLGLRLIYFSYDVKMKEKGDIPEGYSVSREKKERFSLILESASTNQTSMYLCASSLDADTQYFGPGTRLTVL.